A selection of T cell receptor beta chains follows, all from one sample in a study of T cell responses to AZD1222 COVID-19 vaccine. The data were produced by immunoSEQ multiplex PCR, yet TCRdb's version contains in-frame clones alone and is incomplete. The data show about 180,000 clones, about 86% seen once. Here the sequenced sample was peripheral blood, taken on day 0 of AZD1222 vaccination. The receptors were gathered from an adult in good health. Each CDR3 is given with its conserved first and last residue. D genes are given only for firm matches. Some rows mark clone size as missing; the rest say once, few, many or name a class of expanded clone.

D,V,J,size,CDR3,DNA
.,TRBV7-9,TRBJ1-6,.,CASSLTAGNNSPLHF,TGTGCCAGCAGCTTAACGGCAGGGAATAATTCACCCCTCCACTTT
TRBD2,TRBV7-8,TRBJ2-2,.,CASSATSGGNTGELFF,TGTGCCAGCAGCGCGACTAGCGGGGGGAACACCGGGGAGCTGTTTTTT
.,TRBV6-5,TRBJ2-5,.,CASSYRGEAWETQYF,TGTGCCAGCAGTTATAGGGGAGAAGCGTGGGAGACCCAGTACTTC
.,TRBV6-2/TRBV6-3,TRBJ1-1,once,CASSYGSHTEAFF,TGTGCCAGCAGTTACGGGTCTCACACTGAAGCTTTCTTT
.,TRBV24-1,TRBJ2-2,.,CATSDGRRVGELFF,TGTGCCACCAGTGACGGGCGAAGGGTCGGGGAGCTGTTTTTT
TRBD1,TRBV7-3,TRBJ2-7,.,CASSADQGDEQYF,TGTGCCAGCAGCGCCGACCAGGGGGACGAGCAGTACTTC
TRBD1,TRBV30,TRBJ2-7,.,CAWSGAIGTVYEQYF,TGTGCCTGGAGTGGGGCGATAGGGACAGTCTACGAGCAGTACTTC
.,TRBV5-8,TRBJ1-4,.,CASSLWGAGEKLFF,TGTGCCAGCAGCTTGTGGGGGGCAGGCGAAAAACTGTTTTTT
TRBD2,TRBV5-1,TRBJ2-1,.,CASSRPGGGAYNEQFF,TGCGCCAGCAGCCGGCCGGGCGGGGGAGCGTACAATGAGCAGTTCTTC
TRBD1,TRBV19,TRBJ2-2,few,CASSTTTLGQGGTGELFF,TGTGCCAGTAGTACAACCACTCTCGGACAGGGAGGCACCGGGGAGCTGTTTTTT
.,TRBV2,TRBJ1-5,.,CASSEHDNQPQHF,TGTGCCAGCAGTGAGCATGACAATCAGCCCCAGCATTTT
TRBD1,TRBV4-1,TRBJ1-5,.,CASSQVRTGDKRNQPQHF,TGCGCCAGCAGCCAAGTCAGGACAGGGGATAAGCGCAATCAGCCCCAGCATTTT
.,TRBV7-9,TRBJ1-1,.,CASGPIQGEAFF,TGTGCCAGCGGACCAATACAGGGTGAAGCTTTCTTT
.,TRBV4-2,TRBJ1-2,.,CASSQVSKVDGYTF,TGTGCCAGCAGCCAAGTTTCGAAGGTCGATGGCTACACCTTC
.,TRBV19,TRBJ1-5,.,CASSEGFQPQHF,TGTGCCAGTAGCGAAGGGTTTCAGCCCCAGCATTTT
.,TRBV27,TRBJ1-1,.,CASNPFGGNTEAFF,TGTGCCAGCAATCCCTTCGGAGGGAACACTGAAGCTTTCTTT
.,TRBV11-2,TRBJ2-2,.,CASSPPGHVGTGELFF,TGTGCCAGCAGCCCACCGGGACACGTGGGTACCGGGGAGCTGTTTTTT
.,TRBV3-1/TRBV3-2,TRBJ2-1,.,CASSLPSLSHNEQFF,TGTGCCAGCAGCCTCCCCAGCTTGAGCCACAATGAGCAGTTCTTC
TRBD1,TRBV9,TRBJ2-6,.,CASSASRTGLSGANVLTF,TGTGCCAGCAGCGCCTCCCGGACAGGCCTCTCTGGGGCCAACGTCCTGACTTTC
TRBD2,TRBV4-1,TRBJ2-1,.,CASSQAGGDEQFF,TGCGCCAGCAGCCAAGCTGGGGGGGATGAGCAGTTCTTC
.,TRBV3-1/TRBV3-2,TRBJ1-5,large,CASSQDLGSSNQPQHF,TGTGCCAGCAGCCAAGATCTCGGCAGCAGCAATCAGCCCCAGCATTTT
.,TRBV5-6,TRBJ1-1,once,CASSSYGQSTEAFF,TGTGCCAGCTCCTCTTATGGACAGAGCACTGAAGCTTTCTTT
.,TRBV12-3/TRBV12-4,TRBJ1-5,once,CASSVQGNQPQHF,TGTGCCAGCAGTGTACAGGGAAATCAGCCCCAGCATTTT
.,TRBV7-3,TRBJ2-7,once,CASSLGRLYEQYF,TGTGCCAGCAGCTTGGGCAGGCTCTACGAGCAGTACTTC
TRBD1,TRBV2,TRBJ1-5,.,CASRGGQGYSNQPQHF,TGTGCCAGCAGGGGGGGACAGGGGTACTCCAATCAGCCCCAGCATTTT